The 12 T cell receptor beta chains presented below share a single source sample, sequenced in a study of human T cells and chemical hapten exposure. Documented time point: patch test 3, about 24 weeks after DPC sensitization. Regarding treatment: therapeutic diphenylcyclopropenone sensitization with weekly scalp DPC. Each CDR3 protein gets one entry after TCRdb re-called the RACE reads with MiXCR. The sample yields more than 95,000 distinct CDR3 sequences, 25% to 35% seen once. The input for sequencing was whole blood, taken in connection with sensitization to the hapten diphenylcyclopropenone (DPC). The origin of the receptors is a man aged 40-49 years with alopecia areata. Some clones in this sample may be carry-over from other donors' samples.

The chain employs TRBV6-2 or TRBV6-3 and TRBJ2-5; D call uncertain. The CDR3 is 14 residues long. Germline values: CDR1 MNHEY, CDR2 SVGEGT. The V gene lost 2 bases and the J gene lost 8 bases, with 15 bases spanning the gap. CDR3 bases: TGTGCCAGCAGTTACAGGATCGCAAGAGAAACCCAGTACTTC. Translating it yields CASSYRIARETQYF.

The genes are TRBV7-9 and TRBJ2-5; D is perhaps TRBD1 (5 bases). The CDR3 runs to 14 residues. Trimming stripped 4 bases from V and 5 bases from J, with 14 bases between. The germline V gene has CDR1 SEHNR and CDR2 FQNEAQ (reference sequence). The CDR3 bases are TGTGCCAGCAGCTCGACAGCCGTCCCGGAGACCCAGTACTTC. This translates into CASSSTAVPETQYF.

The chain is built from TRBV20-1 and TRBJ2-3; D perhaps matches TRBD2 (5 bases). In germline, CDR1 is DFQATT, CDR2 SNEGSKA (reference sequence). This CDR3 spans 14 amino acids. The CDR3 DNA sequence: TGCAGCGTAGGTTCCGGCGGGAGCACAGATACGCAGTATTTT. Amino acids: CSVGSGGSTDTQYF.

This clonotype showed up just a few times. The chain carries TRBV29-1 and TRBJ2-3, with a possible D match to TRBD2 (5 bases). Trimming left V 6 bases short and J 1 base short, with 14 bases between. The CDR3 loop spans 14 amino acids. Germline loops: CDR1 SQVTM, CDR2 ANQGSEA. CDR3 protein: CSVGSGFGTDTQYF. The CDR3 region has the DNA TGCAGCGTCGGCAGCGGTTTTGGCACAGATACGCAGTATTTT.

The CDR3 nucleotides read TGTGCCAGCAGCTTCCTTATCGGGGGAAGACTAGCGGGAGAAAATGAGCAGTTCTTC. Amino acid sequence: CASSFLIGGRLAGENEQFF. The V call is TRBV7-9, the J call TRBJ2-1; 12 nucleotides match TRBD2. J lost 7 bases, V lost 3 bases, and 16 bases had no gene match. Germline V CDR1 and CDR2: SEHNR, FQNEAQ (reference sequence). The CDR3 is made up of 19 amino acids.

V and J are TRBV5-6 and TRBJ2-3; 11 nucleotides align to TRBD1. Germline-derived CDR1 and CDR2 are SGHDT and YYEEEE. The V gene end was trimmed by 0 bases and the J gene end by 2 bases; junction bases not matched to a gene: 5. The CDR3 sequence is 17 residues long. The CDR3 nucleotides read TGTGCCAGCAGCTTGGGGGACAGGGGGAAAATCACAGATACGCAGTATTTT. It specifies CASSLGDRGKITDTQYF.

The V and J genes are TRBV13 and TRBJ1-5; maybe TRBD1 (5 bases). Germline loops: CDR1 PRHDT, CDR2 FYEKMQ (reference sequence). The CDR3 loop spans 19 amino acids. Trimming shortened V by 0 bases and J by 0 bases, and 18 bases separated the two germline ends. Here the CDR3 reads CASSLGPFRAGNSNQPQHF. CDR3 nucleotide sequence: TGTGCCAGCAGCTTAGGGCCTTTTCGGGCAGGGAATAGCAATCAGCCCCAGCATTTT. Combining the CDR3 with reference TRBV13 and TRBJ1-5 gives the whole variable domain AAGVIQSPRHLIKEKRETATLKCYPIPRHDTVYWYQQGPGQDPQFLISFYEKMQSDKGSIPDRFSAQQFSDYHSELNMSSLELGDSALYFCASSLGPFRAGNSNQPQHFGDGTRLSIL.

The chain has TRBV20-1 and TRBJ2-7; tentatively, D is TRBD2 (5 bases). CDR3 length: 13 residues. V gave up 6 bases and J gave up 0 bases, with 12 bases separating them. Per the germline V gene, CDR1 is DFQATT and CDR2 is SNEGSKA (reference sequence). The CDR3 DNA sequence: TGCAGTGCCTCCACGGGGAACTCCTACGAGCAGTACTTC. Translation: CSASTGNSYEQYF.

Remarks on this clonotype: A much larger clone lies a single base off, so this may be a read error. V gene TRBV3-1 combines with J gene TRBJ2-6; D unresolved. CDR1 is LGHDT, CDR2 YNNKEL, per germline (reference sequence). The V and J ends lost 1 base and 0 bases respectively, with 10 bases between them. The CDR3 length is 17 residues. This CDR3 is CASSQANSNSGANVLTF. The CDR3 coding sequence is TGTGCCAGCAGCCAAGCCAACAGTAACTCTGGGGCCAACGTCCTGACTTTC.

This clonotype was counted ten times or more. CDR3 coding DNA: TGTGCCAGCAGTTTCCAGGGGTCCTACAATGAGCAGTTCTTC. Residues: CASSFQGSYNEQFF. V usage is TRBV12-3 or TRBV12-4 and J usage is TRBJ2-1; tentative D call: TRBD1 (6 bases). This CDR3 has 14 residues. V was pared by 3 bases and J by 1 base, with 7 bases between.

The V call is TRBV7-8, the J call TRBJ2-1; 11 bases line up with TRBD2. CDR3 length: 20 residues. CDR1 is SGHVS, CDR2 FQNEAQ, per germline. J lost 5 bases, V lost 4 bases, and 19 bases had no gene match. CDR3 nucleotides: TGTGCCAGCAGCTCCATAGCGGGAGGGCCCTCCTCCCGGGTAAACAATGAGCAGTTCTTC. Protein: CASSSIAGGPSSRVNNEQFF. The full variable domain, its missing parts supplied by reference TRBV7-8 and TRBJ2-1, is GAGVSQSPRYKVAKRGQDVALRCDPISGHVSLFWYQQALGQGPEFLTYFQNEAQLDKSGLPSDRFFAERPEGSVSTLKIQRTQQEDSAVYLCASSSIAGGPSSRVNNEQFFGPGTRLTVL.

J is TRBJ2-2 and V is TRBV20-1; 10 bases line up with TRBD2. The CDR3 has 14 residues. Germline V gene lookup returns CDR1 DFQATT and CDR2 SNEGSKA (reference sequence). J was trimmed by 1 base and V by 6 bases; bases with no gene match: 2. As DNA, the CDR3 is TGCAGTGCCAGGACTAGCGGGAACACCGGGGAGCTGTTTTTT. It yields the protein CSARTSGNTGELFF.